This T cell receptor beta chain was sequenced during a study of blood T cell repertoires in COVID-19 (dated by TCRdb to between 2020 and 2021). In terms of the full investigation: Samples from collaborators originated in the United States, Italy and Spain and spanned both the acute and convalescent phases of COVID-19. The prospective study material was composed of cDNA or gDNA derived from T cells, B-cell-depleted T cells, or PBMCs. The dataset comprised deeply sampled blood TCRbeta repertoires from subjects exposed to, actively infected with, or recovered from COVID-19. The repertoires were released in a freely available public database meant as a resource for research on the immune response to SARS-CoV-2. The samples were drawn from two sources: the first 160 participants of the ongoing ImmuneRACE study, and 950 to 1,500 subjects contributed by 6 global collaborators. Sample metadata almost always included a de-identified subject ID, COVID-19 status, age in years and sex. Where HLA class I and class II types were available, the types were taken from metadata supplied by the sample provider, not from assay-based typing.

In Seattle, one collaborating source enrolled patients while the infection was active and tracked those patients longitudinally over the course of disease. Collaborating institutions collected whole blood in K2EDTA tubes following their own protocols. For TCRbeta analysis, collaborator samples were shipped as frozen whole blood, as isolated PBMCs, or as DNA extracted from either sample type. Including the terminal cysteine and phenylalanine, the CDR3 comprises 14 residues. The read is trimmed to its CDR3 DNA, 42 bases read in frame from base 1. CDR1 and CDR2 are drawn from the germline V gene (reference sequence): LGHDT, YNNKEL. V ends up 3 bases short and J 5 bases short, with an unmatched junction base count of 2. TCRbeta CDR3 regions were amplified from genomic DNA by means of the immunoSEQ Assay, a bias-controlled multiplex PCR. The authors' pipeline ran thus. Nucleated cell counts per sample were estimated from amplification of reference gene primers within the assay. Sequence reads were collapsed and filtered to measure the absolute abundance of every unique TCRbeta CDR3 rearrangement. For each sample, productive Simpson clonality was calculated by taking the square root of Simpson's diversity index across productive rearrangements. In its TCRdb copy, this immuneACCESS table keeps in-frame sequences only and misses some clones. Where compared with another copy, unresolved V genes explain less than half of these, and the others have no known cause. The DNA was the basis for D and trimming; V, J and clone size are from that table. Counted in this sample were 100,000 to 150,000 clones; more than 80% of them appeared once. Roughly 3.2% of the sample is held by the ten biggest clonotypes.

Overall study results and their limits: How much clinical and demographic metadata was included differed by source and by participant, and the metadata was provided uncurated.

Concerning this clone itself: Its target antigen remains unknown. No much larger clonotype is one base removed from it; base qualities were not supplied.

This clonotype was sampled from a woman older than 75 with COVID-19, enrolled during active disease. The sample taken for sequencing was peripheral blood. Recombination connected TRBV3-1 (or the pseudogene TRBV3-2) to TRBJ1-1; 11 middle bases align to TRBD1. The DNA sequence is as follows: TGTGCCAGCAGCCAGGGACAGGGGGGAACTGAAGCTTTCTTT. The translation is CASSQGQGGTEAFF.